A selection of T cell receptor beta chains follows, all from one sample in a study of CD8 T cells in Susac syndrome. TCRdb processed the immunoSEQ multiplex PCR reads anew with MiXCR; each CDR3 protein has one entry. The sample has approximately 150,000 distinct CDR3 sequences; about 91% are singletons. The sample comprised CD4+ T cells from PBMCs. The source of these receptors is a human donor in good health. Both conserved end residues are part of each CDR3. Fields, in order: clone size, V gene, D gene, J gene, CDR3 DNA, CDR3 protein. A D gene is named only where the DNA matches it firmly. A row's size may be missing; if present it is once, few, many or a size class.

once	TRBV29-1	.	TRBJ1-5	TGCAGCGTTGAGGCAGGGTTGGGTCAGCCCCAGCATTTT	CSVEAGLGQPQHF
.	TRBV11-3	TRBD1	TRBJ2-5	TGTGCCAGCAGCACGACAGGGATAGTCGGCATTGAAGAGACCCAGTACTTC	CASSTTGIVGIEETQYF
.	TRBV7-2	.	TRBJ2-3	TGTGCCAGCAGCTTCGTCACAGATACGCAGTATTTT	CASSFVTDTQYF
few	TRBV2	.	TRBJ1-3	TGTGCCAGCAGTCCTTCTGGAAACACCATATATTTT	CASSPSGNTIYF
.	TRBV3-1	TRBD1	TRBJ2-7	TGTGCCAGCAGCCCCGTGGGACCCAGGGGGAACGAGCAGTACTTC	CASSPVGPRGNEQYF
.	TRBV30	.	TRBJ2-7	TGTGCCTGGAGAGACGACAGTTATTCCTACGAGCAGTACTTC	CAWRDDSYSYEQYF
.	TRBV12-3/TRBV12-4	.	TRBJ1-5	TGTGCCAGCAGTTTAGTAAATAGGGGAGTCAATCAGCCCCAGCATTTT	CASSLVNRGVNQPQHF
.	TRBV7-9	TRBD1	TRBJ1-4	TGTGCCAGCAGCTGGGGGAGGACAGGGGGAGAAAAACTGTTTTTT	CASSWGRTGGEKLFF
once	TRBV20-1	.	TRBJ1-4	TGCAGTGCTAGAGATCCGCTGGGGCAACGGAAACTGTTTTTT	CSARDPLGQRKLFF
.	TRBV6-4	TRBD1	TRBJ2-3	TGTGCCAGCAGAGGCAACAGGGGCGGGACGCAGTATTTT	CASRGNRGGTQYF
.	TRBV7-3	TRBD1	TRBJ2-5	TGTGCCAGCAGCTTTGACAGGGGCGAGACCCAGTACTTC	CASSFDRGETQYF
.	TRBV6-4	.	TRBJ2-3	TGTGCCAGCAGTGAATCATACACAGATACGCAGTATTTT	CASSESYTDTQYF
.	TRBV14	.	TRBJ1-2	TGTGCCAGCAGCCTTGGACTCAACTATGGCTACACCTTC	CASSLGLNYGYTF
.	TRBV7-9	.	TRBJ1-4	TGTGCCAGCAGCTTAGTAGTGGGTGAAAAACTGTTTTTT	CASSLVVGEKLFF
.	TRBV30	TRBD2	TRBJ2-1	TGTGCCTGGGAAATTCCCGGGACTAGCAAAGGGGTGCAGTTCTTC	CAWEIPGTSKGVQFF
.	TRBV28	TRBD1	TRBJ2-7	TGTGCCAGCAGTTTTTCGGACAGGGGCGAGCAGTACTTC	CASSFSDRGEQYF
.	TRBV20-1	.	TRBJ2-7	TGCAGTGCACCGGGGTTAGCGGCCTTCTACGAGCAGTACTTC	CSAPGLAAFYEQYF
.	TRBV20-1	.	TRBJ2-5	TGCAGTGCTAGAGATGCAGGGAAAGAGACCCAGTACTTC	CSARDAGKETQYF
.	TRBV5-1	.	TRBJ1-1	TGCGCCAGCAGCTTTCGACAGACCGAGGTGAGCACTGAAGCTTTCTTT	CASSFRQTEVSTEAFF
once	TRBV6-5	.	TRBJ2-3	TGTGCCAGCAGCAGGGTTCTTAGCACAGATACGCAGTATTTT	CASSRVLSTDTQYF
.	TRBV3-1	.	TRBJ2-7	TGTGCCAGCAGCCAAGAGGGTGGGACCTACGAGCAGTACTTC	CASSQEGGTYEQYF
.	TRBV24-1	.	TRBJ1-5	TGTGCCACCAGTGATCGGACCAGGGGTAGCAATCAGCCCCAGCATTTT	CATSDRTRGSNQPQHF
.	TRBV5-1	.	TRBJ1-5	TGCGCCAGCAGCTTGGACCTAAACGGCAATCAGCCCCAGCATTTT	CASSLDLNGNQPQHF
.	TRBV7-8	.	TRBJ2-3	TGCTCGTTAGGGTCAGATACGCAGTATTTT	CSLGSDTQYF
.	TRBV20-1	TRBD1	TRBJ1-2	TGCAGTGCTGGAACAGGGGTTGGCTACACCTTC	CSAGTGVGYTF
.	TRBV28	.	TRBJ1-2	TGTGCCAGCAGCCGGATGAGACAAAGCCCCTACACCTTC	CASSRMRQSPYTF
.	TRBV7-9	TRBD1	TRBJ2-7	TGCGCCTCGTCCGGGACAGGGCTGATCGAGCAGTACTTC	CASSGTGLIEQYF
.	TRBV5-1	.	TRBJ1-4	TGCGCCAGCAGAGAGGGCGCGAATGAAAAACTGTTTTTT	CASREGANEKLFF
.	TRBV6-2/TRBV6-3	TRBD1	TRBJ2-1	TGTGCCAGCAGGTCCGACAGGGGGCCCTACAATGAGCAGTTCTTC	CASRSDRGPYNEQFF
.	TRBV28	TRBD1	TRBJ2-3	TGTGCCAGCAGACCCCCAGGGGGCGGTTTTTCAGATACGCAGTATTTT	CASRPPGGGFSDTQYF
.	TRBV19	.	TRBJ1-1	TGTGCCAGTAGTATAATCGGGGAGACTGAAGCTTTCTTT	CASSIIGETEAFF
.	TRBV2	.	TRBJ2-7	TGTGCCAGCAGTAAAGTGATTAGCTCCTACGAGCAGTACTTC	CASSKVISSYEQYF
.	TRBV19	.	TRBJ2-2	TGTGCCAGTAGTATTATCCTCGGGGAGCTGTTTTTT	CASSIILGELFF
.	TRBV24-1	.	TRBJ2-5	TGTGCCACCAGTGATTCTGGCGGGGCCGGCGAGACCCAGTACTTC	CATSDSGGAGETQYF
.	TRBV6-1	.	TRBJ1-1	TGTGCCAGCAGCCCTGGAGCCGACGGAGTCACTGAAGCTTTCTTT	CASSPGADGVTEAFF
.	TRBV12-3/TRBV12-4	TRBD1	TRBJ1-5	TGTGCCAGCAGGTCTGGGACAGCGAATCAGCCCCAGCATTTT	CASRSGTANQPQHF
.	TRBV3-1	.	TRBJ2-2	TGTGCCACCTCTCCAGGGGTCCCCACCGGGGAGCTGTTTTTT	CATSPGVPTGELFF
.	TRBV29-1	.	TRBJ2-2	TGCAGCGTTGGGGGTGCGGCCGGGGAGCTGTTTTTT	CSVGGAAGELFF
.	TRBV10-3	.	TRBJ2-7	TGTGCCATCACTCCTAATGAGAATTCCGACGAGCAGTACTTC	CAITPNENSDEQYF
.	TRBV7-9	TRBD2	TRBJ2-5	TGTGCCAGCACCGAAGTAGCGGGACGGAAAGAGACCCAGTACTTC	CASTEVAGRKETQYF
.	TRBV2	TRBD1	TRBJ1-2	TGTGCCAGCAGTGGAAGTAGTAAGGTCACAGGGGGCCGCGCTAACTATGGCTACACCTTC	CASSGSSKVTGGRANYGYTF
.	TRBV6-2/TRBV6-3	.	TRBJ2-5	TGTGCCAGCAGCCTATTCTCCGGGACGGAAGAGACCCAGTACTTC	CASSLFSGTEETQYF
once	TRBV2	.	TRBJ2-7	TGTGCCAGGGGGACAAAATATTACGAGCAGTACTTC	CARGTKYYEQYF
.	TRBV20-1	TRBD2	TRBJ2-3	TGCAGTGCTAGAGATACTAGCGGGGGGGCAGATACGCAGTATTTT	CSARDTSGGADTQYF
.	TRBV7-2	TRBD1	TRBJ2-7	TGTGCCAGCACCATCCGGGGGACAGGGTCCTACGAGCAGTACTTC	CASTIRGTGSYEQYF
few	TRBV10-3	.	TRBJ2-7	TGTGCCATCAGTGTTCAGTCCTACGAGCAGTACTTC	CAISVQSYEQYF